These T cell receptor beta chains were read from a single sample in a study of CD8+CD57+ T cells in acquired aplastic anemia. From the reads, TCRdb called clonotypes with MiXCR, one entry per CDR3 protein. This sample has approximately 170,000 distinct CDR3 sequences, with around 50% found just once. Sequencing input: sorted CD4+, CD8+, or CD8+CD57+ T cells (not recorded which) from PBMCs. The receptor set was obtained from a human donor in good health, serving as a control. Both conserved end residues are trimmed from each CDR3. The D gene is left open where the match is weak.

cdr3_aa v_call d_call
ASSNTGDYGYT TRBV6-2/TRBV6-3 -
SATGLAGNYEQY TRBV20-1 TRBD2
AISPRDGTEAF TRBV10-3 -
ASSLGLSGGGTDTQY TRBV7-2 TRBD2
ASSLEEYSNQPQH TRBV19 -
ASSPWTGDYGYT TRBV7-9 TRBD1
ASSLGARFYEQY TRBV7-9 -
ASSYRVTDTQY TRBV7-9 -
GGGRAYEQY TRBV30 -
ASSLVSDGNTIY TRBV7-2 -
ASSQDLNSPLH TRBV4-3 -